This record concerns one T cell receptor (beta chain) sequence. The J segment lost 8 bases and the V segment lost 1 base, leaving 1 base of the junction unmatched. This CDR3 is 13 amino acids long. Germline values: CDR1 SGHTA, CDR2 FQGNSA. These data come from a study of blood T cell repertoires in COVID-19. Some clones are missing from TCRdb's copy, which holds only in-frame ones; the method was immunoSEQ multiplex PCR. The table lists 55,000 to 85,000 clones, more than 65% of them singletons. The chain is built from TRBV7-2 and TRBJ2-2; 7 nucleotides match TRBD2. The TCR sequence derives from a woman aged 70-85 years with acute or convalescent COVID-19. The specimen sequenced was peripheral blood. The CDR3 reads CASSLGDYGELFF. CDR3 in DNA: TGTGCCAGCAGCTTAGGGGACTATGGGGAGCTGTTTTTT.